Described below is a single T cell receptor (beta chain) sequence and its context. This clone has a single count. Its binding antigen is unknown. Base qualities are not provided; no much larger clone lies one nucleotide away. The CDR3 measures 15 amino acids from cysteine to phenylalanine. The CDR3 DNA has 45 bases and is translated from base 1. Looking up the germline V gene yields CDR1 SGDLS and CDR2 YYNGEE. After removal of 7 bases from V and 5 bases from J, the junction retains 11 bases not matched to a gene. The sample is drawn from a study of T cell responses to AZD1222 COVID-19 vaccine (dated by TCRdb to about 2021). Regarding the research as a whole: A total of approximately 250 trial participants underwent TCR sequencing, of whom about 200 had received two doses of AZD1222 and approximately 26 had received two doses of the MenACWY control vaccine. Trial participants were enrolled by age into 18-55, 56-69 and 70-plus year subgroups, with roughly 160, 29 and 62 TCR-sequenced participants respectively. The research as a whole found: Spike-specific TCR breadth and depth rose significantly after two AZD1222 doses compared with day 0 and with MenACWY recipients. Only six AZD1222 recipients were SARS-CoV-2 seropositive at baseline, limiting conclusions about previously exposed vaccinees. Most participants were white British and females outnumbered males, and the authors suggested that clonal diversity may have been underestimated. The vaccine-associated CD4 TCRs covered the entire spike protein, and the dominant responses fell in regions 160-218 and 743-854. In the small 56-69-year group, the increase in depth fell short of significance, most likely because of low power. No day 14 peak-response samples were available, so repertoires were characterized only after the peak T cell response. Reportedly, almost half of the unique spike-specific TCRs recognized epitopes lying outside the regions that are mutated in the B.1.351 and B.1.1.7 variants.

The CDR3 regions of human TCRbeta chains were subjected to immunosequencing. The original methods were these. Repertoire TCRs were matched against a reference library of SARS-CoV-2-specific TCRs generated with the MIRA antigen-specificity platform. Breadth was defined as the fraction of unique TCRs that were SARS-CoV-2-associated. Depth was defined as the fraction of total T cells that were SARS-CoV-2-associated. Using the MIRA data, every spike-specific TCR was mapped to the spike region that the TCR reacted to and assigned to either a CD4 or a CD8 class. Log10-transformed breadth and depth values were compared by one-way ANOVA with Sidak's multiple comparisons tests. TCRdb mirrors the immuneACCESS table, restricted to in-frame sequences. Some clones are absent from its copies; in checked studies, under half trace to an unresolved V gene, and the reason for the others is unknown. That table gives V, J and clone size, and the DNA gave D and trimming. A total of 180,000 or so clones appear in this sample, 90% to 95% of them only once. The leading ten clones occupy 1% to 1.5% of the sample.

The time point label of this sample denotes: about 28 days (+/-7) after the second vaccine dose. AZD1222 recipients given second doses at about 4 weeks or at about 12 weeks were pooled, since spike-specific TCR depth and breadth were not found to differ between the two schedules. Vaccinee samples came from UK trials COV001 and COV002, including a single-blind randomized controlled phase 2/3 trial of AZD1222 (ChAdOx1 nCoV-19) in healthy adults. For TCRbeta chain sequencing, PBMC samples from trial participants were taken at day 0 and at day 28 after the second dose. This receptor was obtained from an adult who received the AZD1222 COVID-19 vaccine. The sequences come from peripheral blood, collected 28 days after the second AZD1222 dose. This sequence uses TRBV9 and TRBJ2-1; 8 junctional bases match TRBD2. The DNA sequence reads TGTGCCAGCGCCCCCCAACGGGGGGGGGACAATGAGCAGTTCTTC. This codes for CASAPQRGGDNEQFF.